The 25 T cell receptor beta chains reported below all come from one sample, sequenced in a study of T-cell memory formation after mild COVID-19. From the 5' RACE reads, TCRdb called clonotypes with MiXCR, one entry per CDR3 protein. The sample records some 300,000 distinct CDR3 sequences, 20% being singletons. Sample: PBMCs or a T cell subset sorted from them (not recorded which). The source of these receptors is a man between 18 and 35 years old who had mild COVID-19 (a few samples of this study predate the infection). Cell type and time point are not known.

This clonotype was seen a few times. CDR3 sequence (DNA): TGCAGCACGACAGATGGAGAAGAGACCCAGTACTTC. It specifies CSTTDGEETQYF. This rearrangement joins TRBV29-1 to TRBJ2-5; weak D call: TRBD1 (5 bases). V was pared by 8 bases and J by 3 bases, with 13 bases between. The V gene's germline CDR1 is SQVTM and CDR2 ANQGSEA. The CDR3 contains 12 residues.

This clonotype was counted many times. This chain connects TRBV6-4 to TRBJ2-1; 10 bases map to TRBD2. The V gene end was trimmed by 5 bases and the J gene end by 8 bases; junction bases not matched to a gene: 9. Germline CDR1 MRHNA, CDR2 SNTAGT. This CDR3 comprises 15 residues. CDR3 sequence reads: CASSKSGGAMDEQFF. Written as DNA, the CDR3 is TGTGCCAGCAGTAAAAGCGGGGGGGCAATGGATGAGCAGTTCTTC.

The V call is TRBV18, the J call TRBJ1-5; D gene ambiguous. The CDR3 consists of 13 residues. V was shortened by 3 bases and J by 3 bases, with 6 bases between the two germline ends. CDR1 and CDR2 (germline): KGHSH, LQKENI. The CDR3 nucleotides read TGTGCCAGCTCACCTGAGGCCAATCAGCCCCAGCATTTT. It specifies CASSPEANQPQHF.

The chain combines TRBV20-1 with TRBJ2-2; either TRBD1 or TRBD2 may fit D (5 bases each). The CDR3 covers 12 residues. V gave up 7 bases and J gave up 7 bases, with 13 bases separating them. Germline V gene sequence: CDR1 DFQATT, CDR2 SNEGSKA (reference sequence). CDR3 region: CSVRGDGGELFF. The DNA for the CDR3 is TGCAGTGTCAGAGGGGATGGCGGGGAGCTGTTTTTT.

This clonotype was detected only a few times. The gene calls are TRBV27 and TRBJ1-5, with D uncertain. CDR3 length: 14 residues. V lost 5 bases, J lost 5 bases, and 13 bases lay in between. Germline V CDR1 and CDR2: MNHEY, SMNVEV (reference sequence). The CDR3 sequence: CASSLRRSHQPQHF. CDR3 DNA: TGTGCCAGCAGTCTCCGCCGTAGTCATCAGCCCCAGCATTTT.

The V and J genes are TRBV6-2 or TRBV6-3 and TRBJ1-2, with 9 nucleotides matching TRBD1. The CDR3 extends over 16 amino acids. Germline V lookup: CDR1 MNHEY, CDR2 SVGEGT. Unmatched junction bases numbered 15, after V lost 5 bases and J lost 8 bases. The CDR3 DNA reads as TGTGCCAGCAGTCCACGGCTCTGGACAGGGGTGCGCGGCTACACCTTC. Translated: CASSPRLWTGVRGYTF.

This chain connects TRBV5-6 to TRBJ2-7, with 8 nucleotides matching TRBD1. After removal of 4 bases from V and 0 bases from J, the junction contained 12 bases not matched to a gene. Per the germline V gene, CDR1 is SGHDT and CDR2 is YYEEEE. The CDR3 runs 17 residues. The CDR3 bases are TGTGCCAGCAGCACCTCCTTCCGGGACAGGAGCTCCTACGAGCAGTACGTC. It is translated as CASSTSFRDRSSYEQYV.

The V gene is TRBV4-2, the J gene TRBJ2-1, with D perhaps matching TRBD2 (6 bases). Germline CDR1 reads LGHNA; CDR2 reads YNFKEQ. The V and J ends lost 0 bases and 0 bases respectively, with 12 bases between them. This CDR3 comprises 17 residues. CDR3 in amino acids: CASSQDQAGPSYNEQFF. The CDR3 nucleotides are TGTGCCAGCAGCCAAGATCAGGCGGGGCCCTCCTACAATGAGCAGTTCTTC.

The chain carries TRBV5-1 and TRBJ2-7; the D gene is possibly TRBD1 (5 bases). Germline V gene lookup returns CDR1 SGHRS and CDR2 YFSETQ. V was clipped by 3 bases and J by 0 bases, with 13 bases between them. The CDR3 runs 15 residues. The CDR3, as DNA: TGCGCCAGCAGCTCCCGACCGGACACCTCCTACGAGCAGTACTTC. It codes for CASSSRPDTSYEQYF.

This clonotype occurred a few times. The CDR3 DNA reads TGTGCCACCGGGACAGGGGAGAACCAAGAGACCCAGTACTTC. Translated: CATGTGENQETQYF. This chain joins TRBV10-3 and TRBJ2-5; 10 nucleotides match TRBD1. Germline V gene data show CDR1 as ENHRY and CDR2 as SYGVKD. V shed 10 bases and J 0 bases; nucleotides not matched to a gene: 5. The CDR3 loop spans 14 amino acids.

This clonotype was seen a few times. The rearrangement links TRBV20-1 to TRBJ1-2, with a possible D match to TRBD1 (6 bases). The V gene's germline CDR1 is DFQATT and CDR2 SNEGSKA (reference sequence). V was shortened by 6 bases and J by 3 bases, with 17 bases between the two germline ends. The CDR3 is made up of 14 amino acids. The CDR3 bases are TGCAGTGCCTCACCACAGACAGGTTACTATGGCTACACCTTC. Translated: CSASPQTGYYGYTF.

The chain uses TRBV20-1 and TRBJ1-6; maybe TRBD1 (5 bases). The V end was cut by 6 bases, the J end by 9 bases, with 12 bases between. The CDR3 sequence is 12 residues long. The germline CDR1 and CDR2 sequences are DFQATT and SNEGSKA (reference sequence). In DNA form, the CDR3 reads TGCAGTGCCGGCAGGGAAGGTTCACCCCTCCACTTT. This sequence encodes CSAGREGSPLHF.

This clonotype was observed a handful of times. The chain carries TRBV3-1 and TRBJ1-1; D is uncertain. Germline CDR1 is LGHDT and CDR2 is YNNKEL (reference sequence). The V gene lost 2 bases and the J gene lost 2 bases, with 9 bases spanning the gap. The CDR3 totals 14 residues. CDR3 sequence: CASSQFFTNTEAFF. The CDR3 coding sequence is TGTGCCAGCAGCCAATTTTTCACCAACACTGAAGCTTTCTTT.

The V and J genes are TRBV6-1 and TRBJ2-3, with a tentative D call TRBD2 (6 bases). Trimming took off 9 bases at V and 1 base at J, with 14 bases between the two ends. Germline V CDR1 and CDR2: MNHNS, SASEGT. The CDR3 is 14 amino acids. The CDR3 DNA follows: TGTGCCAGTCTCAACCCGGGGGGCACAGATACGCAGTATTTT. Protein: CASLNPGGTDTQYF.

This chain links TRBV7-2 with TRBJ2-7, with D possibly TRBD2 on 7 matching bases. Germline-derived CDR1 and CDR2 are SGHTA and FQGNSA. The length of the CDR3 is 14 residues. V lost 1 base, J lost 6 bases, and 13 bases lay in between. CDR3: CASSLGARGLEQYV. The CDR3 nucleotides are TGTGCCAGCAGCTTAGGGGCGCGGGGGCTCGAGCAGTACGTC.

This clonotype was seen only a few times. The chain uses TRBV27 and TRBJ2-7; D perhaps matches TRBD2 (5 bases). Germline CDR1 reads MNHEY; CDR2 reads SMNVEV (reference sequence). Deletions cut 6 bases from V and 0 bases from J, with 12 bases between. This CDR3 spans 14 amino acids. The DNA of the CDR3 is TGTGCCAGCAGCGCGACGGGGAGCTCCTACGAGCAGTACGTC. This sequence encodes CASSATGSSYEQYV.

A few counts support this clonotype. This rearrangement joins TRBV24-1 to TRBJ1-2; D is unclear. Germline values: CDR1 KGHDR, CDR2 SFDVKD. V was pared by 4 bases and J by 1 base, with 9 bases between. This CDR3 is built from 14 residues. This CDR3 is CATSDPTVNYGYTF. The CDR3 DNA sequence: TGTGCCACCAGTGACCCAACAGTTAACTATGGCTACACCTTC.

The V call is TRBV6-5, the J call TRBJ2-3, with TRBD1 identical over 12 bases. V shed 6 bases and J 11 bases; nucleotides not matched to a gene: 12. The length of the CDR3 is 15 residues. Germline loops: CDR1 MNHEY, CDR2 SVGAGI. CDR3 in DNA: TGTGCCAGCAGACAACCGGGACAGGGGGCCCGTGAGCAGTATTTT. Residues: CASRQPGQGAREQYF.

In its sample, this clonotype was seen a few times. This sequence joins TRBV7-3 and TRBJ2-1; TRBD1 or TRBD2 may be the D gene (5 bases each). V was cut by 2 bases and J by 6 bases, with 11 bases left in between. The length of the CDR3 is 14 residues. Germline V lookup: CDR1 SGHTA, CDR2 FQGTGA. This CDR3 is CASSLGTMGNEQFF. The CDR3 nucleotides read TGTGCCAGCAGCTTAGGGACCATGGGCAATGAGCAGTTCTTC.

V and J are TRBV5-1 and TRBJ2-5, with a tentative D call TRBD2 (6 bases). The ends were cut back, 0 bases at V and 2 bases at J, with 11 bases in the middle. Germline V gene lookup returns CDR1 SGHRS and CDR2 YFSETQ. There are 15 residues in the CDR3. CDR3 in DNA: TGCGCCAGCAGCTTGGATTCCCGGGGGCAAGAGACCCAGTACTTC. Translating gives CASSLDSRGQETQYF. The full variable domain, completed using reference TRBV5-1 and TRBJ2-5, is KAGVTQTPRYLIKTRGQQVTLSCSPISGHRSVSWYQQTPGQGLQFLFEYFSETQRNKGNFPGRFSGRQFSNSRSEMNVSTLELGDSALYLCASSLDSRGQETQYFGPGTRLLVL.

This chain's CDR3 is CSAKPAGGSQYF. CDR3 in DNA: TGCAGTGCCAAACCAGCGGGGGGGTCGCAGTATTTT. The rearrangement links TRBV20-1 to TRBJ2-3, with 10 bases aligning to TRBD2. The length of the CDR3 is 12 residues. Germline V gene lookup returns CDR1 DFQATT and CDR2 SNEGSKA (reference sequence). V dropped 6 bases and J dropped 10; count of bases not matched to a gene: 7.

The rearrangement joins TRBV7-6 to TRBJ2-5; the match to TRBD1 covers 10 bases. V shed 5 bases and J 5 bases; nucleotides not matched to a gene: 5. This CDR3 is built from 14 residues. Germline lookup yields CDR1 SGHVS and CDR2 FNYEAQ. The CDR3 reads CASSQGTGVETQYF. For the CDR3, the DNA is TGTGCCAGCAGCCAGGGGACAGGGGTGGAGACCCAGTACTTC.

The CDR3 DNA follows: TGTGCCACCAGTGATCCCGGGACCAGGGGTAGTAGGCAGTATTTT. Its translation: CATSDPGTRGSRQYF. This chain joins TRBV24-1 and TRBJ2-3; D is perhaps TRBD1 (6 bases). This CDR3 has 15 amino acids. Per germline, CDR1 KGHDR and CDR2 SFDVKD. V was pared by 3 bases and J by 11 bases, with 20 bases between.

This chain joins TRBV28 and TRBJ1-4; TRBD1 matches 9 bases. V shed 5 bases, J shed 0 bases, and the junction held 13 bases outside the gene matches. Germline V lookup: CDR1 MDHEN, CDR2 SYDVKM. The CDR3 extends over 19 amino acids. DNA for the CDR3: TGTGCCAGCAGTCTACCCGGGACAGGGTTAAGTGCAACTAATGAAAAACTGTTTTTT. Amino acids: CASSLPGTGLSATNEKLFF.

The chain combines TRBV2 with TRBJ2-7, with D tentatively TRBD1 (6 bases). V gave up 3 bases and J gave up 0 bases, with 12 bases separating them. The CDR3 loop spans 15 amino acids. Germline V lookup: CDR1 SNHLY, CDR2 FYNNEI. The CDR3 spells CASSDETGTSYEQYF. The CDR3 nucleotides are TGTGCCAGCAGTGATGAGACAGGCACCTCCTACGAGCAGTACTTC.